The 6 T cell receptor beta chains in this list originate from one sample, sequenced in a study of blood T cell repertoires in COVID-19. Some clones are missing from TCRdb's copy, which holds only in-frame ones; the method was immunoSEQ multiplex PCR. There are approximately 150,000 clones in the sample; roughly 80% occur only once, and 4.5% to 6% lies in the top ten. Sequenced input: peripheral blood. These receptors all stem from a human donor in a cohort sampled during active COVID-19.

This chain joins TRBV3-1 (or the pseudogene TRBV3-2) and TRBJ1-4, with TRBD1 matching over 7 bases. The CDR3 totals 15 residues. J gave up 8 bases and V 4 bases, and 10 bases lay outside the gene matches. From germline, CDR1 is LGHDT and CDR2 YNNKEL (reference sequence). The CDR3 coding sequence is TGTGCCAGCAGCCCGTCTGGAGGGGGCAGGGAAAAACTGTTTTTT. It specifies CASSPSGGGREKLFF.

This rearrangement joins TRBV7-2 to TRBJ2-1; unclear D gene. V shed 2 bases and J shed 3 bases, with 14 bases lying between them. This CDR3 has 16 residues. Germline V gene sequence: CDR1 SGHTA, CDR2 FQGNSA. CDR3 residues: CASSLSQARIYNEQFF. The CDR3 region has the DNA TGTGCCAGCAGCTTATCCCAGGCAAGGATCTACAATGAGCAGTTCTTC.

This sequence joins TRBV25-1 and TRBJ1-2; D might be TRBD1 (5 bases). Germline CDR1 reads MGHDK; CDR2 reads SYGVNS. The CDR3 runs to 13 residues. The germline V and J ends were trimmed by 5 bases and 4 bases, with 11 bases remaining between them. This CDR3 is CASSQTDTYGYTF. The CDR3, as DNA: TGTGCCAGCAGTCAGACGGACACCTATGGCTACACCTTC.

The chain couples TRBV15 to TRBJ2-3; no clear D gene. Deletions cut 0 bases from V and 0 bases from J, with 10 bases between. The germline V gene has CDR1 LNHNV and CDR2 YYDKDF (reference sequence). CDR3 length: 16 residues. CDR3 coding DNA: TGTGCCACCAGCAGAGATCCGAGTCCCAGCACAGATACGCAGTATTTT. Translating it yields CATSRDPSPSTDTQYF.

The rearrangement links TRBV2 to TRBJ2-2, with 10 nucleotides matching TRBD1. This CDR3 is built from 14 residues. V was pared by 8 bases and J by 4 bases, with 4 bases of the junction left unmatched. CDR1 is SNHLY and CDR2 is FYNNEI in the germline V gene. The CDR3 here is CASVGDRGTGELFF. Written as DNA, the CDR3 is TGTGCCAGCGTCGGGGACAGGGGCACCGGGGAGCTGTTTTTT.

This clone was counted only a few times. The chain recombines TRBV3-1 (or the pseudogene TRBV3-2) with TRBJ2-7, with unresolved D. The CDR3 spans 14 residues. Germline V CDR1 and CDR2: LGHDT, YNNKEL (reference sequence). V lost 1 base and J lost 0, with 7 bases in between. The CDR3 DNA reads TGTGCCAGCAGCCAAGGACTGAACTCCTACGAGCAGTACGTC. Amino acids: CASSQGLNSYEQYV.